One and the same sample provided the 3 T cell receptor beta chains below, sequenced in a study of OX40 agonist ivuxolimab in advanced cancers. TCRdb keeps only in-frame clones here, not all; method: immunoSEQ multiplex PCR. The repertoire holds roughly 56,000 clones, with about four fifths as singletons. The sequenced sample was CD4+ or CD8+ T cells sorted from blood, obtained in a trial of the OX40 agonist ivuxolimab. The source is an adult with an advanced solid tumor such as melanoma, head and neck, liver or kidney cancer.

This chain connects TRBV10-3 to TRBJ1-2; 7 bases are a match to TRBD1. The CDR3 has 15 amino acids. CDR1 and CDR2 from the germline V gene are ENHRY and SYGVKD. The V and J ends lost 6 bases and 8 bases, in that order; junction bases with no gene match: 15. Written as DNA, the CDR3 is TGTGCCATCAGCGAAACCGTACAGGGGTTGGAGGGCTACACCTTC. It specifies CAISETVQGLEGYTF.

The genes are TRBV7-6 and TRBJ1-6; TRBD1 agrees at 7 bases. J gave up 2 bases and V 5 bases, and 6 bases lay outside the gene matches. This CDR3 has 16 residues. The germline V gene has CDR1 SGHVS and CDR2 FNYEAQ. The CDR3 DNA reads TGTGCCAGCAGCGACAGGGCCGACGCCTATAATTCACCCCTCCACTTT. Translating it yields CASSDRADAYNSPLHF.

The chain uses TRBV12-5 and TRBJ2-7; TRBD2 might be the D (6 bases). Trimming left V 3 bases short and J 4 bases short, with 7 bases between. This CDR3 comprises 12 residues. CDR1 LGHNT and CDR2 FRNRAP come from the germline V gene. The chain's CDR3 is CASGFRGYEQYF. The CDR3, as DNA: TGTGCTAGTGGTTTCCGGGGGTACGAGCAGTACTTC.